Included here is one TCR beta chain sequence, with context. The antigen is unknown. The entry originates in a study of graft-versus-host responses after intestinal transplantation. As for the study in general: Recipients received multivisceral, liver-intestinal, or isolated intestinal transplants. Once they had received anti-thymocyte globulin induction, all recipients took tacrolimus and steroids for roughly three years. Overall study findings and caveats: The marrow of recipients harbored GvH clones, and ileum or blood showed some of them first. Elevated graft-versus-host to host-versus-graft clonal ratios in allografts were recorded for patients with graft-donor T cell macrochimerism.

Processing was applied to graft tissue in order to liberate intraepithelial and lamina propria lymphocytes. TCRdb's table, derived via immunoSEQ multiplex PCR, lists solely in-frame clones and lacks some. The sample consists of over 7,500 clones, approximately 80% of them appearing once. This sequence was found in a human patient who received an intestinal transplant, so some T cells may come from the graft donor. The starting material was ileum tissue, obtained around 440 days after intestinal transplantation.

CDR3 protein: CASSPRSSGATNEKLFF. DNA for the CDR3: TGTGCCAGCTCACCACGTAGTTCGGGTGCAACTAATGAAAAACTGTTTTTT. V is TRBV18 and J is TRBJ1-4, with unresolved D. The V end lost 1 base, the J end lost 0 bases, and 12 bases lay between the germline ends. The CDR3 contains 17 residues. CDR1 KGHSH and CDR2 LQKENI come from the germline V gene.